This note documents a single T cell receptor (beta chain) sequence. This clonotype was detected only a few times. Its antigen remains unidentified. The CDR3 does not close with the conserved phenylalanine or tryptophan, likely indicating a read error. The data belong to a study of blood T cells in healthy people across ages (dated by TCRdb to 2013 to 2016). Looking at the study overall: In model experiments, template switching captured roughly one uniquely barcoded TCR beta cDNA molecule for every two T cells. To track age-related changes in TCR beta repertoire diversity, the study relied on deep sequencing normalized with unique cDNA molecular identifiers. Four age groups were formed from the donors: young (average about 17 years), middle-aged (around 41), aged (around 62) and long-lived (approximately 80). To avoid experimental bias, donors of different ages were distributed randomly across sequencing lanes. For two donors (one aged 18 to 30 and one aged 80 or older), the study analyzed two additional independent replicas of 1 million unique cDNA reads from the same blood draw. The paper's findings and limits, for the study overall: Estimates of total diversity based on one million sequenced T cells were regarded as lower bounds and as underestimates. The long-lived group showed more naive CD4+ T cells, fewer expanded clones and increased TCR diversity than the aged group, suggesting age selection. Because donor CMV infection status was unknown, age-related changes in expanded clonotypes were potentially confounded. Bulk unsorted PBMC profiling prevented conclusive comparison of naive and antigen-experienced compartments. As age increased, observed TCR beta diversity per million T cells dropped in a roughly linear way, and a significant reduction was already evident by age around 41. Observed TCR beta diversity correlated strongly with the percentage of naive T cells measured by flow cytometry.

The method was 5' RACE. Sequenced using an Illumina HiSeq 2500. A second PCR of roughly 7 to 11 cycles was performed with a sample-barcoded 5' primer and a J-beta primer mix. Each TCR beta cDNA molecule received a unique molecular identifier from a template-switch 5' adaptor carrying 12 random nucleotides. Each sample yielded at least 2.5 million CDR3-containing paired-end reads. First-strand cDNA was synthesized from all RNA with the Mint cDNA synthesis kit, primed by a TRBC-specific oligonucleotide. Following uracil-DNA glycosylase treatment, all cDNA underwent a first 18-cycle PCR with the universal primers M1SS and BC2_uni_R. Turning to the authors' computational methods: Normalization of each sample was performed by random selection of 1 million high-quality reads, each carrying a distinct molecular identifier. Reads sharing molecular identifiers were discarded rather than binned into consensus sequences. MiTCR, set to a Q25 quality threshold and the strictest error-elimination algorithm, was used for CDR3 identification, clonotype clustering and error correction. A nonparametric unseen species model with Euler transformation was used to estimate lower-bound total TCR beta diversity. TCRdb handled the public reads itself, with Q25 trimming in fastp and clone calling in MiXCR, and kept productive beta chains. All rows with the same CDR3 protein become a single entry with the most common DNA and genes. TCRdb, rather than the study authors, made the V and J calls. This sample is represented by 500,000 to 600,000 distinct CDR3 sequences; 27% of them were singletons. The ten largest make up 15% to 20% of the sample.

The CDR3 numbers 13 amino acids, ends counted. Only the CDR3 DNA stays, 39 bases, in frame from base 1. V and J lose 1 base and 3 bases, and a span of 7 bases separates them. The germline V gene provides CDR1 SGHVS and CDR2 FQNEAQ. The donors were 40 or so Caucasian individuals from Russia, aged roughly 6 to 90 years, who were systemically healthy. Each donor gave ten milliliters of peripheral blood, drawn into EDTA-treated Vacutainer tubes. PBMCs were isolated by Ficoll-Paque density-gradient centrifugation, with at least 6 million obtained per sample. Total RNA, at least 6 micrograms per sample, was extracted from PBMCs with Trizol reagent. For every donor, an aliquot of PBMCs went through flow cytometry to measure the percentages of naive CD45RAhigh/CD27high T cells.

The chain links TRBV7-8 with TRBJ2-7; confidence is insufficient to name the D gene. The receptor's source is a woman in her 70s in good health. The sequencing input was blood. The nucleotides are TGTGCCAGCAGCTTAGATAGGGTCTACGAGCAGTACCTC. This gives the protein CASSLDRVYEQYL.